A single sample gave rise to the 27 T cell receptor beta chains below, sequenced in a study of T cells in localized non-small cell lung cancer (TCRdb year 2020). The method was the immunoSEQ multiplex PCR assay. TCRdb limited this immuneACCESS table to in-frame rearrangements with V and J called. A share of clones is missing; checked studies link under half to unresolved V genes, and the rest is unexplained. Here the sample has 60,000 to 75,000 clones; 80% to 90% occur a single time. The top ten constitute around 4.7% of the sample. Sample: PBMCs, taken before any cancer treatment. All receptors come from a man aged 40-75 years with stage II lung adenocarcinoma.

Only a few counts were recorded for this clone. The DNA of the CDR3 is TGTGCCAGCAGCTCGAGTGGACAGCACACAGATACGCAGTATTTT. It codes for CASSSSGQHTDTQYF. The rearrangement joins TRBV5-5 to TRBJ2-3; weak D call: TRBD1 (6 bases). The CDR3 covers 15 residues. The germline V and J ends were trimmed by 3 bases and 2 bases, with 13 bases remaining between them. CDR1 is SGHKS, CDR2 YYEKEE, per germline (reference sequence).

This rearrangement joins TRBV5-1 to TRBJ2-5, with D possibly TRBD1 on 6 matching bases. There are 16 residues in the CDR3. V gave up 6 bases and J gave up 4 bases, with 22 bases separating them. Germline V gives CDR1 SGHRS, CDR2 YFSETQ. The CDR3 loop is CASNLGGRTFLETQYF. The CDR3 nucleotides are TGCGCCAGCAATTTAGGGGGTCGCACTTTCTTAGAGACCCAGTACTTC.

The chain links TRBV5-4 to TRBJ2-1; a weak D match, TRBD2 (6 bases). The CDR3 covers 12 residues. Trimming took off 4 bases at V and 10 bases at J, with 12 bases between the two ends. Germline V lookup: CDR1 SGHNT, CDR2 YYREEE (reference sequence). The CDR3 loop reads CASSKEGREQFF. The CDR3 region has the DNA TGTGCCAGCAGCAAGGAGGGGAGGGAGCAGTTCTTC.

The chain couples TRBV5-4 to TRBJ2-5; 7 bases match TRBD2. The tail of the sequence fits TRBJ2-7 better, so the J call may be wrong. The CDR3 consists of 14 residues. From germline, CDR1 is SGHNT and CDR2 YYREEE (reference sequence). The CDR3, as DNA: TGTGCCAGCAGCTTGGAAGGGAGGGCCTACGAGCAGTACTTC. Its protein is CASSLEGRAYEQYF.

The chain carries TRBV7-8 and TRBJ1-5; maybe TRBD1 (6 bases). Trimming took 1 base from V and 5 from J, leaving 12 bases between them. The CDR3 runs to 15 residues. Germline-derived CDR1 and CDR2 are SGHVS and FQNEAQ. This CDR3 reads CASSLDRVRDQPQHF. The CDR3, as DNA: TGTGCCAGCAGCTTAGACAGGGTTAGGGATCAGCCCCAGCATTTT.

This chain uses TRBV12-5 with TRBJ1-1; a possible D gene is TRBD1 (5 bases). V gave up 0 bases and J gave up 2 bases, with 13 bases separating them. This CDR3 is built from 16 residues. Germline V gene lookup returns CDR1 LGHNT and CDR2 FRNRAP. DNA of the CDR3: TGTGCTAGTGGTTTGGTGACATCCAGGGAAAACACTGAAGCTTTCTTT. Translated: CASGLVTSRENTEAFF. Combining the CDR3 with reference TRBV12-5 and TRBJ1-1 gives the whole variable domain DARVTQTPRHKVTEMGQEVTMRCQPILGHNTVFWYRQTMMQGLELLAYFRNRAPLDDSGMPKDRFSAEMPDATLATLKIQPSEPRDSAVYFCASGLVTSRENTEAFFGQGTRLTVV.

The chain carries TRBV7-3 and TRBJ2-3; 10 bases match TRBD1. Germline V gene sequence: CDR1 SGHTA, CDR2 FQGTGA. V was clipped by 0 bases and J by 6 bases; unmatched bases: 3. The CDR3 consists of 15 residues. This chain's CDR3 is CASSLTTGGADTQYF. In DNA form, the CDR3 reads TGTGCCAGCAGCTTAACGACAGGGGGCGCCGATACGCAGTATTTT.

The table lists this clone with a count of one. The chain combines TRBV28 with TRBJ2-1, with D hard to call. The CDR3 is made up of 12 amino acids. Germline V gives CDR1 MDHEN, CDR2 SYDVKM. V was shortened by 4 bases and J by 6 bases, with 7 bases between the two germline ends. CDR3 loop: CASSWGSNEQFF. In DNA form, the CDR3 reads TGTGCCAGCAGTTGGGGTTCCAATGAGCAGTTCTTC.

J is TRBJ2-5 and V is TRBV19, with a possible D match to TRBD2 (5 bases). The CDR3 runs 13 residues. The V end lost 1 base, the J end lost 2 bases, and 5 bases lay between the germline ends. Germline loops: CDR1 LNHDA, CDR2 SQIVND (reference sequence). This CDR3 reads CASSIGGQETQYF. CDR3 DNA: TGTGCCAGTAGTATAGGAGGGCAAGAGACCCAGTACTTC. The full variable domain, in which reference TRBV19 and TRBJ2-5 provide the parts outside the CDR3, is DGGITQSPKYLFRKEGQNVTLSCEQNLNHDAMYWYRQDPGQGLRLIYYSQIVNDFQKGDIAEGYSVSREKKESFPLTVTSAQKNPTAFYLCASSIGGQETQYFGPGTRLLVL.

The chain recombines TRBV25-1 with TRBJ2-2, with 11 nucleotides matching TRBD1. The V and J ends lost 0 bases and 4 bases, in that order; junction bases with no gene match: 4. Looked up from germline, CDR1 is MGHDK and CDR2 is SYGVNS. The CDR3 sequence is 17 residues long. The CDR3 sequence: CASSEYPGQGGTGELFF. The CDR3 coding sequence is TGTGCCAGCAGTGAATACCCGGGACAGGGGGGCACCGGGGAGCTGTTTTTT.

V usage is TRBV5-4 and J usage is TRBJ2-5, with no clear D. In germline, CDR1 is SGHNT, CDR2 YYREEE (reference sequence). The CDR3 contains 13 residues. V was pared by 4 bases and J by 4 bases, with 11 bases between. The CDR3 here is CASSITVGETQYF. DNA for the CDR3: TGTGCCAGCAGCATCACAGTGGGAGAGACCCAGTACTTC.

By sample fraction, this clone is medium-sized. The gene calls are TRBV29-1 and TRBJ2-2; 11 nucleotides line up with TRBD2. The CDR3 extends over 14 amino acids. Germline assignment: CDR1 SQVTM and CDR2 ANQGSEA. The ends lost 1 base at V and 7 bases at J; junction bases unmatched: 2. This CDR3 reads CSVEVTSGSGELFF. In DNA form, the CDR3 reads TGCAGCGTTGAAGTTACTAGCGGGAGCGGGGAGCTGTTTTTT.

This clone was seen just once. The V call is TRBV7-9, the J call TRBJ2-1; 14 bases map to TRBD2. CDR1 is SEHNR, CDR2 FQNEAQ, per germline (reference sequence). The length of the CDR3 is 18 residues. V shed 5 bases, J shed 9 bases, and the junction held 15 bases outside the gene matches. The CDR3 here is CASSPKPGLAGDKGEQFF. CDR3 nucleotides: TGTGCCAGCAGCCCGAAACCGGGACTAGCGGGAGATAAGGGTGAGCAGTTCTTC.

This clone appeared a few times. CDR3 nucleotide sequence: TGCGCCAGCAGCTTGGGTTCAGACAGATACAATGAGCAGTTCTTC. It codes for CASSLGSDRYNEQFF. The rearrangement uses TRBV5-1 and TRBJ2-1, with D possibly TRBD1 on 5 matching bases. With 0 bases removed from V and 4 bases from J, the gap between germline ends came to 11 bases. Germline V CDR1 and CDR2: SGHRS, YFSETQ. The CDR3 is 15 amino acids. The variable domain in full, with the rest retrieved from reference TRBV5-1 and TRBJ2-1, is KAGVTQTPRYLIKTRGQQVTLSCSPISGHRSVSWYQQTPGQGLQFLFEYFSETQRNKGNFPGRFSGRQFSNSRSEMNVSTLELGDSALYLCASSLGSDRYNEQFFGPGTRLTVL.

CDR3 bases: TGTGCTAGTGCCCGGACAGGGACTGGAAACACCATATATTTT. Its protein is CASARTGTGNTIYF. The rearrangement links TRBV12-5 to TRBJ1-3, with 8 bases lining up with TRBD1. This CDR3 contains 14 residues. The germline gives CDR1 LGHNT, CDR2 FRNRAP. The J segment lost 2 bases and the V segment lost 7 bases, leaving 4 bases of the junction unmatched. The variable domain in full, completed from reference TRBV12-5 and TRBJ1-3, reads DARVTQTPRHKVTEMGQEVTMRCQPILGHNTVFWYRQTMMQGLELLAYFRNRAPLDDSGMPKDRFSAEMPDATLATLKIQPSEPRDSAVYFCASARTGTGNTIYFGEGSWLTVV.

This clone was recorded a few times. This chain links TRBV18 with TRBJ1-5; perhaps TRBD1 as D (6 bases). Germline CDR1 and CDR2: KGHSH and LQKENI. V was cut by 3 bases and J by 4 bases, with 13 bases left in between. This CDR3 region has 15 residues. The CDR3 loop is CASSPGGQGNQPQHF. The CDR3 region has the DNA TGTGCCAGCTCACCGGGGGGGCAGGGGAATCAGCCCCAGCATTTT. The variable domain in full, completed from reference TRBV18 and TRBJ1-5, reads NAGVMQNPRHLVRRRGQEARLRCSPMKGHSHVYWYRQLPEEGLKFMVYLQKENIIDESGMPKERFSAEFPKEGPSILRIQQVVRGDSAAYFCASSPGGQGNQPQHFGDGTRLSIL.

The V call is TRBV30, the J call TRBJ2-7; D might be TRBD2 (6 bases). This CDR3 has 15 residues. V lost 3 bases and J 4 bases, leaving 19 bases between the germline ends. Germline V gene sequence: CDR1 GTSNPN, CDR2 SVGIG (reference sequence). The CDR3 reads CAWSGGVGRSYEQYF. CDR3 nucleotides: TGTGCCTGGAGCGGGGGAGTGGGAAGATCTTACGAGCAGTACTTC.

The V and J genes are TRBV6-6 and TRBJ1-1; D is uncertain. Germline loops: CDR1 MNHNY, CDR2 SVGAGI (reference sequence). This CDR3 is 11 amino acids long. Trimming shortened V by 7 bases and J by 1 base, and 4 bases separated the two germline ends. Here the CDR3 reads CASIQNTEAFF. The DNA for the CDR3 is TGTGCCAGCATCCAGAACACTGAAGCTTTCTTT.

CDR3 sequence (DNA): TGTGCCAGCCGAAGACTAGCGGGAGGGGATGAGCAGTTCTTC. It is translated as CASRRLAGGDEQFF. This rearrangement joins TRBV27 to TRBJ2-1; 14 bases are a match to TRBD2. V shed 8 bases, J shed 8 bases, and the junction held 5 bases outside the gene matches. The CDR3 spans 14 residues. Per germline, CDR1 MNHEY and CDR2 SMNVEV (reference sequence).

The V call is TRBV25-1, the J call TRBJ2-3, with 9 bases matching TRBD2. The CDR3 length is 14 residues. The V gene's germline CDR1 is MGHDK and CDR2 SYGVNS. The junction had 7 bases not matched to a gene; V was cut back by 9 bases and J by 3 bases. The CDR3 region is CASKLAGSTDTQYF. Here the CDR3 DNA reads TGTGCCAGTAAACTAGCGGGTAGTACAGATACGCAGTATTTT.

The J gene is TRBJ2-7, the V gene TRBV2; D is ambiguous. Looked up from germline, CDR1 is SNHLY and CDR2 is FYNNEI. The CDR3 sequence is 15 residues long. V dropped 2 bases and J dropped 3 bases, with 14 bases sitting between them. CDR3 sequence: CASSERPAPGYEQYF. The CDR3 DNA is TGTGCCAGCAGTGAAAGGCCCGCCCCGGGCTACGAGCAGTACTTC.

The chain carries TRBV7-2 and TRBJ1-1; 7 bases agree with TRBD1. The germline gives CDR1 SGHTA, CDR2 FQGNSA. Unmatched junction bases numbered 4, after V lost 2 bases and J lost 1 base. This CDR3 spans 15 amino acids. This CDR3 is CASSLRGPTNTEAFF. DNA of the CDR3: TGTGCCAGCAGCTTAAGGGGGCCCACGAACACTGAAGCTTTCTTT.

The rearrangement joins TRBV11-2 to TRBJ2-1; 8 positions match TRBD2. Germline V gene lookup returns CDR1 SGHAT and CDR2 FQNNGV. The CDR3 is 18 amino acids. The ends lost 0 bases at V and 12 bases at J; junction bases unmatched: 19. The CDR3 sequence is CASSLDLAAGGRLKGQFF. CDR3 coding DNA: TGTGCCAGCAGCTTAGATCTAGCGGCGGGAGGCCGACTAAAGGGGCAGTTCTTC.

The V call is TRBV28, the J call TRBJ1-1; TRBD1 matches 9 bases. V lost 4 bases to trimming and J lost 9 bases; unmatched junction nucleotides: 12. The CDR3 contains 15 residues. From germline, CDR1 is MDHEN and CDR2 SYDVKM. The CDR3 coding sequence is TGTGCCAGCAGTTATCCGGGACAGGGTCCTGATAAAGCTTTCTTT. Encoded protein: CASSYPGQGPDKAFF.

V and J are TRBV5-6 and TRBJ1-5; 9 bases align to TRBD1. Trimming cost V 1 base and J 1 base; bases outside gene matches: 6. Germline V lookup: CDR1 SGHDT, CDR2 YYEEEE. This CDR3 contains 17 residues. The CDR3 protein is CASSLWDRVLSNQPQHF. CDR3 nucleotide sequence: TGTGCCAGCAGCTTGTGGGACAGGGTACTCAGCAATCAGCCCCAGCATTTT.

J is TRBJ2-3 and V is TRBV9; 11 bases line up with TRBD2. Trimming took 0 bases from V and 8 from J; bases not matched to a gene: 8. CDR1 SGDLS and CDR2 YYNGEE come from the germline V gene. The length of the CDR3 is 16 residues. CDR3 sequence (DNA): TGTGCCAGCAGCGTAGGGCTAGCGGGAGGATCCGGTACGCAGTATTTT. Amino acids: CASSVGLAGGSGTQYF. The whole variable domain, filled in from reference TRBV9 and TRBJ2-3, reads DSGVTQTPKHLITATGQRVTLRCSPRSGDLSVYWYQQSLDQGLQFLIQYYNGEERAKGNILERFSAQQFPDLHSELNLSSLELGDSALYFCASSVGLAGGSGTQYFGPGTRLTVL.

This chain links TRBV28 with TRBJ1-4, with D possibly being TRBD1 (5 bases). This CDR3 is 15 amino acids long. V gave up 2 bases and J gave up 3 bases, with 10 bases separating them. CDR1 MDHEN and CDR2 SYDVKM come from the germline V gene. This CDR3 reads CASSLGAGPNEKLFF. In DNA, the CDR3 is TGTGCCAGCAGTTTAGGGGCGGGCCCTAATGAAAAACTGTTTTTT.